The rows below give T cell receptor beta chains drawn from one sample of a study of T cells in Graves' hyperthyroidism and ophthalmopathy. TCRdb independently ran MiXCR on the multiplex PCR reads; one entry per CDR3 protein. The repertoire holds nearly 250,000 distinct CDR3 sequences, with about 16% as singletons. The sample taken for sequencing was blood. All receptors come from a woman under 30 with Graves' ophthalmopathy. Both conserved end residues are part of each CDR3. The order of the fields is J gene, clone size, D gene, V gene, CDR3 protein, CDR3 DNA. D genes are given only for firm matches. Size is omitted from some rows. Given values are once, few, many or a class for expanded clones.

J gene: TRBJ1-1; clone size: .; D gene: .; V gene: TRBV28; CDR3 protein: CASISNTEAFF; CDR3 DNA: TGTGCCAGCATCAGTAACACTGAAGCTTTCTTT
J gene: TRBJ1-1; clone size: many; D gene: .; V gene: TRBV7-9; CDR3 protein: CASTPGDTEAFF; CDR3 DNA: TGTGCCAGCACCCCGGGGGACACTGAAGCTTTCTTT
J gene: TRBJ1-2; clone size: many; D gene: .; V gene: TRBV7-2; CDR3 protein: CASSPQQSYGYTF; CDR3 DNA: TGTGCCAGCAGCCCTCAACAGTCGTATGGCTACACCTTC
J gene: TRBJ2-1; clone size: many; D gene: TRBD2; V gene: TRBV7-9; CDR3 protein: CASSIGVAGDNEQFF; CDR3 DNA: TGTGCCAGCAGCATAGGGGTAGCGGGAGATAATGAGCAGTTCTTC
J gene: TRBJ1-1; clone size: many; D gene: TRBD1; V gene: TRBV27; CDR3 protein: CASSPGTGATEAFF; CDR3 DNA: TGTGCCAGCAGTCCCGGGACAGGGGCCACTGAAGCTTTCTTT
J gene: TRBJ2-2; clone size: many; D gene: .; V gene: TRBV12-3/TRBV12-4; CDR3 protein: CASSFSRGTGELFF; CDR3 DNA: TGTGCCAGCAGTTTCTCTCGGGGCACCGGGGAGCTGTTTTTT
J gene: TRBJ2-3; clone size: many; D gene: .; V gene: TRBV29-1; CDR3 protein: CSVVLVDTQYF; CDR3 DNA: TGCAGCGTTGTTCTCGTAGATACGCAGTATTTT
J gene: TRBJ2-5; clone size: many; D gene: .; V gene: TRBV9; CDR3 protein: CASSVALARGETQYF; CDR3 DNA: TGTGCCAGCAGCGTAGCCCTAGCTAGGGGGGAGACCCAGTACTTC
J gene: TRBJ1-5; clone size: many; D gene: .; V gene: TRBV6-1; CDR3 protein: CASSEVLWGSPSNQPQHF; CDR3 DNA: TGTGCCAGCAGTGAAGTTTTGTGGGGGTCTCCCAGCAATCAGCCCCAGCATTTT
J gene: TRBJ2-7; clone size: once; D gene: TRBD2; V gene: TRBV6-2/TRBV6-3; CDR3 protein: CASSATSFEQYF; CDR3 DNA: TGTGCCAGCAGCGCGACTAGCTTTGAGCAGTACTTC
J gene: TRBJ2-1; clone size: many; D gene: TRBD2; V gene: TRBV2; CDR3 protein: CASKRGLNNEQFF; CDR3 DNA: TGTGCCAGCAAGAGGGGACTAAACAATGAGCAGTTCTTC
J gene: TRBJ1-1; clone size: many; D gene: .; V gene: TRBV10-3; CDR3 protein: CAISELEEGTEAFF; CDR3 DNA: TGTGCCATCAGTGAGTTAGAGGAGGGAACTGAAGCTTTCTTT
J gene: TRBJ2-1; clone size: many; D gene: TRBD1; V gene: TRBV12-3/TRBV12-4; CDR3 protein: CASSFGTGEINEQFF; CDR3 DNA: TGTGCCAGCAGTTTTGGGACAGGGGAGATCAATGAGCAGTTCTTC
J gene: TRBJ1-5; clone size: once; D gene: .; V gene: TRBV19; CDR3 protein: CAGGGVGNQPQHF; CDR3 DNA: TGTGCCGGGGGCGGGGTCGGCAATCAGCCCCAGCATTTT
J gene: TRBJ1-3; clone size: many; D gene: .; V gene: TRBV30; CDR3 protein: CAWSKGFSSGNTIYF; CDR3 DNA: TGTGCCTGGAGCAAGGGATTCTCCTCTGGAAACACCATATATTTT
J gene: TRBJ2-7; clone size: .; D gene: TRBD2; V gene: TRBV9; CDR3 protein: CASSPSGSSQPPYEQYF; CDR3 DNA: TGTGCCAGCAGTCCAAGCGGGAGTTCACAACCCCCCTACGAGCAGTACTTC
J gene: TRBJ1-2; clone size: many; D gene: .; V gene: TRBV27; CDR3 protein: CASSFFRAGNYGYTF; CDR3 DNA: TGTGCCAGCAGTTTTTTCCGTGCAGGGAACTATGGCTACACCTTC
J gene: TRBJ2-1; clone size: many; D gene: .; V gene: TRBV2; CDR3 protein: CASSGLAYNEQFF; CDR3 DNA: TGTGCCAGCAGTGGTCTGGCCTACAATGAGCAGTTCTTC
J gene: TRBJ2-7; clone size: many; D gene: .; V gene: TRBV7-2; CDR3 protein: CASSVTDLKGEQYF; CDR3 DNA: TGTGCCAGCAGCGTGACCGACCTAAAGGGCGAGCAGTACTTC
J gene: TRBJ1-5; clone size: many; D gene: .; V gene: TRBV20-1; CDR3 protein: CSASKEGYQPQHF; CDR3 DNA: TGCAGTGCTAGTAAAGAGGGTTATCAGCCCCAGCATTTT
J gene: TRBJ2-2; clone size: .; D gene: TRBD1; V gene: TRBV9; CDR3 protein: CASSDHRGRLTGELFF; CDR3 DNA: TGTGCCAGCAGCGATCACAGGGGGCGCTTAACCGGGGAGCTGTTTTTT
J gene: TRBJ2-7; clone size: .; D gene: TRBD2; V gene: TRBV7-2; CDR3 protein: CASSLATSGRHEQYF; CDR3 DNA: TGTGCCAGCAGCTTAGCGACTAGCGGGAGGCACGAGCAGTACTTC
J gene: TRBJ2-7; clone size: many; D gene: TRBD1; V gene: TRBV20-1; CDR3 protein: CSASLGQGGYEQYF; CDR3 DNA: TGCAGTGCTAGCCTGGGACAGGGAGGCTACGAGCAGTACTTC
J gene: TRBJ2-7; clone size: many; D gene: TRBD1; V gene: TRBV24-1; CDR3 protein: CATSDPGQGVYEQYF; CDR3 DNA: TGTGCCACCAGTGACCCCGGACAGGGCGTCTACGAGCAGTACTTC
J gene: TRBJ2-5; clone size: many; D gene: .; V gene: TRBV7-2; CDR3 protein: CASSSRRGLAQYF; CDR3 DNA: TGTGCCAGCTCCTCCCGAAGAGGGTTGGCCCAGTACTTC
J gene: TRBJ2-1; clone size: many; D gene: .; V gene: TRBV27; CDR3 protein: CASGTVAYNEQFF; CDR3 DNA: TGTGCCAGTGGTACCGTGGCGTACAATGAGCAGTTCTTC
J gene: TRBJ2-3; clone size: many; D gene: TRBD2; V gene: TRBV27; CDR3 protein: CASRGLAGGGTDTQYF; CDR3 DNA: TGTGCCAGCAGGGGACTGGCGGGGGGGGGAACAGATACGCAGTATTTT
J gene: TRBJ2-3; clone size: many; D gene: .; V gene: TRBV29-1; CDR3 protein: CSVAQGSDTQYF; CDR3 DNA: TGCAGCGTTGCCCAGGGGTCAGATACGCAGTATTTT
J gene: TRBJ1-3; clone size: .; D gene: .; V gene: TRBV9; CDR3 protein: CASSVGTSGNTIYF; CDR3 DNA: TGTGCCAGCAGCGTGGGGACTTCTGGAAACACCATATATTTT
J gene: TRBJ2-1; clone size: many; D gene: .; V gene: TRBV14; CDR3 protein: CASSQHPGPATWDEQFF; CDR3 DNA: TGTGCCAGCAGCCAACACCCGGGACCCGCGACTTGGGATGAGCAGTTCTTC
J gene: TRBJ2-3; clone size: many; D gene: .; V gene: TRBV20-1; CDR3 protein: CSVNPSGPTQYF; CDR3 DNA: TGCAGTGTTAACCCCTCCGGCCCTACGCAGTATTTT
J gene: TRBJ2-3; clone size: many; D gene: TRBD2; V gene: TRBV20-1; CDR3 protein: CSARGSSGGANTQYF; CDR3 DNA: TGCAGTGCTAGGGGATCTAGCGGGGGGGCGAATACGCAGTATTTT
J gene: TRBJ1-2; clone size: many; D gene: TRBD1; V gene: TRBV2; CDR3 protein: CASSSTGTGSSYTF; CDR3 DNA: TGTGCCAGCAGCTCTACCGGGACAGGGAGTAGCTACACCTTC
J gene: TRBJ2-2; clone size: many; D gene: TRBD1; V gene: TRBV6-1; CDR3 protein: CASSEGQGHGELFF; CDR3 DNA: TGTGCCAGCAGTGAGGGACAGGGACATGGGGAGCTGTTTTTT
J gene: TRBJ1-6; clone size: many; D gene: .; V gene: TRBV20-1; CDR3 protein: CSARDWQGSSPLHF; CDR3 DNA: TGCAGTGCTAGAGATTGGCAGGGTAGTTCACCCCTCCACTTT
J gene: TRBJ2-6; clone size: many; D gene: .; V gene: TRBV28; CDR3 protein: CASSGFQGAGANVLTF; CDR3 DNA: TGTGCCAGCAGTGGATTTCAGGGTGCCGGGGCCAACGTCCTGACTTTC
J gene: TRBJ2-2; clone size: many; D gene: TRBD2; V gene: TRBV13; CDR3 protein: CASSLVAGITGELFF; CDR3 DNA: TGTGCCAGCAGCTTAGTAGCGGGGATCACCGGGGAGCTGTTTTTT